This T cell receptor beta chain was recovered during a study of cytomegalovirus exposure and HLA in healthy donors. Worth noting for this clone: One end of the junction does not line up with germline, which may come from a read error.

The study ran its PCR with 60 Vbeta and 13 Jbeta primers. The method was immunoSEQ multiplex PCR; TCRdb's version includes in-frame clones alone and lacks a portion of them. The sample yields about 93,000 clones, roughly 75% seen once. Germline V lookup: CDR1 SEHNR, CDR2 FQNEAQ (reference sequence). The CDR3 spans 12 residues. The receptor was isolated from a young man in good health and CMV-seronegative. The specimen was PBMCs. The rearrangement joins TRBV7-9 to TRBJ1-1; D is unresolved. The CDR3 spells CSSRGFNTEAFF. In nucleotides, the CDR3 is TGTTCCAGTCGAGGGTTCAACACTGAAGCTTTCTTT.